Shown below are 9 T cell receptor beta chains from a single sample sequenced in a study of T-cell reconstitution after alpha-beta-depleted transplantation in children (dated by TCRdb to the mid-2010s). The treatment or condition label, read with the paper, signifies: allogeneic hematopoietic cell transplantation with graft depleted of TCRalphabeta T cells and CD19 B cells. Library construction relied on PCR. The sample was run on an Illumina HiSeq 2500. Molecular barcoding was employed in the preparation of TCR libraries, with unique molecular identifiers being used to normalize TCRbeta repertoire quantification. The public reads were run again by TCRdb, first through fastp at Q25 and then through MiXCR, and only productive beta chains were kept. Every entry covers one CDR3 protein and lists the most common genes and DNA from its rows. This sample gives 500,000 to 650,000 distinct CDR3 sequences in total; 10% to 15% of them show up just once. Jointly, the top ten make up roughly 2.3% of the sample.

The source material was PBMCs, mostly from graft donor cells, sampled 360 days after TCRalphabeta/CD19-depleted stem cell transplant. Receptors originate from a male patient between 10 and 17 years old who had a stem cell transplant for acute myeloid leukemia, so the T cells may come from the graft donor.

With regard to this clonotype: A much larger clone differs by one base, so this may be a read error. This chain joins TRBV2 and TRBJ2-7, with 8 nucleotides matching TRBD2. CDR3 size: 19 residues. CDR1 and CDR2 from the germline V gene are SNHLY and FYNNEI. The CDR3 loop reads CTSSFQGGVAGLLSYEQYF. In DNA form, the CDR3 reads TGTACCAGCAGTTTCCAAGGGGGGGTAGCGGGGCTACTCTCCTACGAGCAGTACTTC. The full variable domain, rest sourced from reference TRBV2 and TRBJ2-7, is EPEVTQTPSHQVTQMGQEVILRCVPISNHLYFYWYRQILGQKVEFLVSFYNNEISEKSEIFDDQFSVERPDGSNFTLKIRSTKLEDSAMYFCTSSFQGGVAGLLSYEQYFGPGTRLTVT.

This clonotype was recorded many times. The V call is TRBV25-1, the J call TRBJ2-3, with D possibly TRBD1 on 5 matching bases. CDR1 MGHDK and CDR2 SYGVNS come from the germline V gene. The CDR3 loop spans 15 amino acids. The V gene lost 1 base and the J gene lost 2 bases, with 10 bases spanning the gap. The CDR3 DNA is TGTGCCAGCAGTGAATGGGGCGGAAACACAGATACGCAGTATTTT. Translating gives CASSEWGGNTDTQYF.

V is TRBV7-3 and J is TRBJ2-2, with D tentatively TRBD2 (5 bases). The CDR3 sequence is 15 residues long. CDR1 SGHTA and CDR2 FQGTGA come from the germline V gene. V lost 9 bases to trimming and J lost 1 base, with 15 bases between them. The CDR3 protein is CASQPAGKNTGELFF. The CDR3 coding sequence is TGTGCCAGTCAACCCGCCGGGAAGAACACCGGGGAGCTGTTTTTT.

In this sample, this clonotype turned up a few times. The chain employs TRBV5-4 and TRBJ2-3; possibly TRBD2 for D (6 bases). Trimming removed 2 bases from V and 2 bases from J, with 12 bases in between. Germline-derived CDR1 and CDR2 are SGHNT and YYREEE (reference sequence). The CDR3 contains 15 residues. The CDR3 sequence is CASSFLDYSTDTQYF. DNA of the CDR3: TGTGCCAGCAGCTTCCTGGACTATTCCACAGATACGCAGTATTTT.

Many counts were recorded for this clonotype. The chain has TRBV25-1 and TRBJ2-7; the match to TRBD2 covers 12 bases. CDR3 length equals 14 residues. With 1 base clipped from V and 7 bases from J, the junction kept 2 bases outside the gene matches. The V gene's germline CDR1 is MGHDK and CDR2 SYGVNS. The CDR3: CASSESGTSGEQYF. In nucleotides, the CDR3 is TGTGCCAGCAGTGAATCCGGGACTAGCGGGGAGCAGTACTTC.

V usage is TRBV29-1 and J usage is TRBJ2-1, with D perhaps matching TRBD1 or TRBD2 (5 bases each). This CDR3 has 19 amino acids. Trimming left V 8 bases short and J 0 bases short, with 29 bases between. Looked up from germline, CDR1 is SQVTM and CDR2 is ANQGSEA. The DNA of the CDR3 is TGCAGCCCCTGTTTTCCCGGGACCGCCTCCTTCGGCTCCTACAATGAGCAGTTCTTC. Amino acid sequence: CSPCFPGTASFGSYNEQFF.

This chain connects TRBV6-5 to TRBJ2-3; 7 bases fit TRBD1. The germline CDR1 and CDR2 sequences are MNHEY and SVGAGI. There are 13 residues in the CDR3. The ends lost 2 bases at V and 7 bases at J; junction bases unmatched: 3. The CDR3 bases are TGTGCCAGCAGTTACCGGACAGGTTATACGCAGTATTTT. Amino acids: CASSYRTGYTQYF.

V usage is TRBV29-1 and J usage is TRBJ1-2; the D gene is possibly TRBD1 (5 bases). Germline assignment: CDR1 SQVTM and CDR2 ANQGSEA. Trimming shortened V by 1 base and J by 8 bases, and 11 bases separated the two germline ends. The CDR3 has 12 amino acids. The CDR3 DNA follows: TGCAGCGTTGAAGCGGGGGGAGGGGGCTACACCTTC. This sequence encodes CSVEAGGGGYTF.

This clonotype was observed at least ten times. V is TRBV12-3 or TRBV12-4 and J is TRBJ2-7; D might be TRBD2 (6 bases). Trimming removed 2 bases from V and 3 bases from J, with 11 bases in between. There are 14 residues in the CDR3. CDR3 amino acids: CASSLRAGFYEQYF. Written as DNA, the CDR3 is TGTGCCAGCAGTTTAAGGGCGGGGTTCTACGAGCAGTACTTC.